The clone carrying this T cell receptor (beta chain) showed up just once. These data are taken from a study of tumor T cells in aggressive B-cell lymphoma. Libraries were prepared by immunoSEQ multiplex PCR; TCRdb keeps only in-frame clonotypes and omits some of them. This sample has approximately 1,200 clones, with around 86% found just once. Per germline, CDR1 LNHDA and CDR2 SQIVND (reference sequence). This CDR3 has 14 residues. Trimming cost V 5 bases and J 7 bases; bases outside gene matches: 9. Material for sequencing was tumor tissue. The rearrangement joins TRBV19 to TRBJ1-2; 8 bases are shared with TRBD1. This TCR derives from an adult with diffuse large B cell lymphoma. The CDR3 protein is CASSAPGQGIGYTF. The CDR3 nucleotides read TGTGCCAGTAGTGCGCCCGGACAGGGAATTGGCTACACCTTC.